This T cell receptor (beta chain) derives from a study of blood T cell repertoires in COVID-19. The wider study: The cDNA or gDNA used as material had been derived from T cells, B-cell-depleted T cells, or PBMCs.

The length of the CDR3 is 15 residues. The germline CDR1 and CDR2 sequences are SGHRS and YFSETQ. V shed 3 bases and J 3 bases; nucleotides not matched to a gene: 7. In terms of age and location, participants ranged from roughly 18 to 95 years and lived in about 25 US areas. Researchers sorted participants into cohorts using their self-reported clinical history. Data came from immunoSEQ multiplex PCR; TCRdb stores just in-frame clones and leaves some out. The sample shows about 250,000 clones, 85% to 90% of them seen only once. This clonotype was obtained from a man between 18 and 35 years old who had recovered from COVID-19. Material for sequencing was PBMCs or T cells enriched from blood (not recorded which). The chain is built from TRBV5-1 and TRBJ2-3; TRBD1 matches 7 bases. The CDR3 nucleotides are TGCGCCAGCAGCTATGACAGGGTAAAGACAGATACGCAGTATTTT. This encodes CASSYDRVKTDTQYF.